These 22 T cell receptor beta chains were sequenced from one sample in a study of T-cell reconstitution after alpha-beta-depleted transplantation in children. A TCRbeta library incorporating unique molecular identifiers was prepared. TCRdb re-called the PCR reads through MiXCR, storing one row per CDR3 protein. The data show roughly 500,000 distinct CDR3 sequences, with over 25% seen just once and around 2.5% held by the top ten. Specimen: PBMCs from the stem cell graft donor, collected from the stem cell graft. The receptors here all came from a human donor who donated a stem cell graft to a child with aplastic anemia.

This chain links TRBV7-2 with TRBJ1-5, with D possibly TRBD1 on 5 matching bases. Germline assignment: CDR1 SGHTA and CDR2 FQGNSA. The CDR3 spans 14 residues. V was clipped by 5 bases and J by 7 bases, with 15 bases between them. The chain's CDR3 is CASSPEWGGQPQHF. In nucleotides, the CDR3 is TGTGCCAGCAGCCCAGAGTGGGGCGGCCAGCCCCAGCATTTT.

The CDR3 loop is CASGLVLTSQTSPNEQYV. DNA for the CDR3: TGTGCTAGTGGTTTGGTACTGACTTCCCAAACCAGCCCGAACGAGCAGTACGTC. The V call is TRBV12-5, the J call TRBJ2-7; the D is unclear. The CDR3 extends over 18 amino acids. Trimming took 0 bases from V and 5 from J, leaving 23 bases between them. Germline V gene sequence: CDR1 LGHNT, CDR2 FRNRAP.

In its sample, this clonotype was seen a few times. The chain recombines TRBV7-9 with TRBJ2-1; D unresolved. V was trimmed by 7 bases and J by 6 bases, leaving 10 bases between them. CDR1 and CDR2 (germline): SEHNR, FQNEAQ (reference sequence). The CDR3 runs to 12 residues. CDR3: CASTSERNEQFF. The CDR3 DNA sequence: TGTGCCAGCACCAGCGAACGCAATGAGCAGTTCTTC.

The gene calls are TRBV5-1 and TRBJ2-3; D unresolved. CDR1 and CDR2 from the germline V gene are SGHRS and YFSETQ. The ends were cut back, 0 bases at V and 6 bases at J, with 5 bases in the middle. The CDR3 is 12 amino acids. CDR3 protein: CASSLEEDTQYF. In DNA form, the CDR3 reads TGCGCCAGCAGCTTGGAGGAGGATACGCAGTATTTT.

V usage is TRBV9 and J usage is TRBJ2-5, with 9 bases lining up with TRBD2. This CDR3 region has 15 residues. CDR1 is SGDLS, CDR2 YYNGEE, per germline. V lost 1 base to trimming and J lost 5 bases; unmatched junction nucleotides: 6. The CDR3 sequence: CASSVSPSGTETQYF. The CDR3 nucleotides read TGTGCCAGCAGCGTAAGTCCTAGCGGGACCGAGACCCAGTACTTC.

The V and J genes are TRBV12-3 or TRBV12-4 and TRBJ2-2, with 8 positions matching TRBD1. The CDR3 sequence is 14 residues long. V shed 5 bases and J 1 base; nucleotides not matched to a gene: 0. CDR3 coding DNA: TGTGCCAGCAGTGGACAGGGGAACACCGGGGAGCTGTTTTTT. The encoded protein is CASSGQGNTGELFF.

This clonotype has just one count. The rearrangement joins TRBV10-3 to TRBJ1-1; D not resolved. Trimming cost V 2 bases and J 2 bases, with 9 bases left between them. Germline loops: CDR1 ENHRY, CDR2 SYGVKD. The CDR3 has 14 amino acids. In DNA, the CDR3 is TGTGCCATCAGTGAGGCCGGCATAAACACTGAAGCTTTCTTT. Translation gives CAISEAGINTEAFF.

The table lists this clonotype with a few counts. J is TRBJ2-7 and V is TRBV7-2; 7 bases match TRBD1. Germline V gene lookup returns CDR1 SGHTA and CDR2 FQGNSA. The CDR3 is 17 amino acids. The V and J ends lost 4 bases and 3 bases, in that order; junction bases with no gene match: 15. The chain's CDR3 is CASSSLGTRDSGYEQYF. The DNA for the CDR3 is TGTGCCAGCAGCTCCCTGGGAACACGGGACAGCGGCTACGAGCAGTACTTC.

This clonotype has ten or more counts. The chain links TRBV27 to TRBJ2-2; tentative D call: TRBD2 (6 bases). This CDR3 region has 18 residues. Trimming removed 2 bases at V and 0 bases at J, with 16 bases between. Germline V CDR1 and CDR2: MNHEY, SMNVEV (reference sequence). In DNA form, the CDR3 reads TGTGCCAGCAGTTTAGCGGGGATCGGCGGAACGAACACCGGGGAGCTGTTTTTT. Translating it yields CASSLAGIGGTNTGELFF.

The DNA for the CDR3 is TGTGCCAGCAGCGTAGTACTTAACACCGGGGAGCTGTTTTTT. This translates into CASSVVLNTGELFF. The V gene is TRBV9, the J gene TRBJ2-2; D remains unclear. CDR1 SGDLS and CDR2 YYNGEE come from the germline V gene. Trimming took off 0 bases at V and 2 bases at J, with 5 bases between the two ends. The CDR3 contains 14 residues.

The table lists this clonotype with a few counts. This chain joins TRBV25-1 and TRBJ2-7; a weak D match, TRBD2 (5 bases). The CDR3 contains 13 residues. V was clipped by 4 bases and J by 0 bases, with 7 bases between them. CDR1 is MGHDK and CDR2 is SYGVNS in the germline V gene. The DNA of the CDR3 is TGTGCCAGCAGTGTAGGGAGCTCCTACGAGCAGTACTTC. It encodes CASSVGSSYEQYF.

This clonotype was picked up a small number of times. The chain carries TRBV2 and TRBJ2-7; D uncertain. The CDR3 consists of 12 residues. Germline assignment: CDR1 SNHLY and CDR2 FYNNEI. Between the trimmed V and J ends, which lost 6 bases and 6 bases, there was a span of 12 bases. The CDR3 region has the DNA TGTGCCAGCAGCGGGTTCTCCCTCGAGCAGTACTTC. Protein sequence: CASSGFSLEQYF. The entire variable domain, with the rest obtained from reference TRBV2 and TRBJ2-7, is as follows: EPEVTQTPSHQVTQMGQEVILRCVPISNHLYFYWYRQILGQKVEFLVSFYNNEISEKSEIFDDQFSVERPDGSNFTLKIRSTKLEDSAMYFCASSGFSLEQYFGPGTRLTVT.

The V call is TRBV5-6, the J call TRBJ2-3; 7 nucleotides agree with TRBD2. Germline lookup yields CDR1 SGHDT and CDR2 YYEEEE. Germline trimming cut 2 bases from V and 4 bases from J; bases unmatched to any gene: 4. The CDR3 extends over 14 amino acids. The CDR3, as DNA: TGTGCCAGCAGCTTCTCGGGGGGACCAGATACGCAGTATTTT. It is translated as CASSFSGGPDTQYF.

This chain joins TRBV4-3 and TRBJ2-2; 7 nucleotides line up with TRBD2. The CDR3 spans 13 residues. J was trimmed by 8 bases and V by 1 base; bases with no gene match: 1. CDR1 and CDR2 from the germline V gene are LGHNA and YSLEER. The CDR3 DNA reads as TGCGCCAGCAGCCAAGGCGGGGGAGGGGAGCTGTTTTTT. Encoded protein: CASSQGGGGELFF.

This clonotype has only a few counts. The chain is built from TRBV7-2 and TRBJ1-1; 7 bases map to TRBD1. The junction had 6 bases not matched to a gene; V was cut back by 2 bases and J by 6 bases. CDR1 and CDR2 (germline): SGHTA, FQGNSA. The CDR3 runs to 14 residues. The CDR3: CASSLTDRNSEAFF. The CDR3 coding sequence is TGTGCCAGCAGCTTAACGGACAGGAATTCTGAAGCTTTCTTT.

This clonotype was detected only a few times. J is TRBJ2-2 and V is TRBV24-1; D is unclear. Deletions cut 4 bases from V and 1 base from J, with 12 bases between. The CDR3 runs 16 residues. CDR1 and CDR2 (germline): KGHDR, SFDVKD. CDR3 amino acids: CATSEPGLLNTGELFF. As DNA, the CDR3 is TGTGCCACCAGTGAGCCGGGTCTTCTGAACACCGGGGAGCTGTTTTTT.

CDR3 nucleotide sequence: TGCAGCGTTGAAGATAGGTTGAGCTACACCTTC. It yields the protein CSVEDRLSYTF. This chain uses TRBV29-1 with TRBJ1-2; D unresolved. This CDR3 has 11 residues. Germline assignment: CDR1 SQVTM and CDR2 ANQGSEA. V shed 0 bases and J shed 9 bases, with 8 bases lying between them. Full variable domain (outside the CDR3, taken from reference TRBV29-1 and TRBJ1-2): SAVISQKPSRDICQRGTSLTIQCQVDSQVTMMFWYRQQPGQSLTLIATANQGSEATYESGFVIDKFPISRPNLTFSTLTVSNMSPEDSSIYLCSVEDRLSYTFGSGTRLTVV.

V usage is TRBV28 and J usage is TRBJ2-6; D perhaps matches TRBD2 (7 bases). Germline V CDR1 and CDR2: MDHEN, SYDVKM. CDR3 length equals 18 residues. Trimming left V 6 bases short and J 4 bases short, with 22 bases between. The CDR3 loop is CASRTPRGAAPGANVLTF. CDR3 DNA sequence: TGTGCCAGCAGGACCCCCCGGGGGGCAGCCCCAGGGGCCAACGTCCTGACTTTC.

The DNA for the CDR3 is TGTGCCAGCAGGGGACAGGGAAAGGCCGGGGAGCTGTTTTTT. It codes for CASRGQGKAGELFF. The chain links TRBV14 to TRBJ2-2, with TRBD1 matching over 9 bases. The germline CDR1 and CDR2 sequences are SGHDN and FVKESK. Trimming cost V 6 bases and J 6 bases; bases outside gene matches: 5. CDR3 length equals 14 residues.

This clonotype was counted a few times. This chain links TRBV7-2 with TRBJ2-5, with D tentatively TRBD1 or TRBD2 (5 bases each). The CDR3 is 15 residues long. Germline CDR1 reads SGHTA; CDR2 reads FQGNSA. V lost 3 bases to trimming and J lost 5 bases, with 16 bases between them. The CDR3 sequence is CASSFIRGVMETQYF. The CDR3 DNA follows: TGTGCCAGCAGCTTTATCAGAGGGGTTATGGAGACCCAGTACTTC.

J is TRBJ1-4 and V is TRBV29-1; 10 positions match TRBD1. V trimming: 7 bases; J trimming: 0 bases; junction bases outside the gene matches: 14. From germline, CDR1 is SQVTM and CDR2 ANQGSEA. This CDR3 is 18 amino acids long. This CDR3 reads CSAGGPGQGLATNEKLFF. The CDR3 region has the DNA TGCAGCGCCGGAGGACCGGGACAGGGGCTGGCAACTAATGAAAAACTGTTTTTT.

V and J are TRBV28 and TRBJ2-7; D is unresolved. V was cut by 5 bases and J by 5 bases, with 16 bases left in between. Germline CDR1 and CDR2: MDHEN and SYDVKM. The CDR3 has 14 residues. CDR3 sequence reads: CASSPIGSGDEQYF. DNA for the CDR3: TGTGCCAGCAGTCCGATCGGCAGTGGGGACGAGCAGTACTTC.